The 22 T cell receptor beta chains below all came from one sample that was sequenced in a study of high-grade serous ovarian cancer treatment subgroups. Method: immunoSEQ multiplex PCR; TCRdb's copy keeps in-frame clones and lacks some. This sample has around 15,000 clones; 86% occur once, and the top ten carry about 6.3%. Tumor tissue was taken before any definitive surgery or chemotherapy was given. Sequencing was done on a sample of tumor tissue. These receptors all stem from a human donor with high-grade serous ovarian cancer.

This clone was observed a single time. V is TRBV9 and J is TRBJ2-7; TRBD1 matches 7 bases. The CDR3 totals 14 residues. Looked up from germline, CDR1 is SGDLS and CDR2 is YYNGEE. V dropped 3 bases and J dropped 3; count of bases not matched to a gene: 6. CDR3 amino acids: CASSAWDRDYEQYF. CDR3 sequence (DNA): TGTGCCAGCAGCGCTTGGGACAGAGACTACGAGCAGTACTTC.

The rearrangement uses TRBV15 and TRBJ2-5; 12 positions agree with TRBD2. The CDR3 extends over 17 amino acids. The V gene end was trimmed by 8 bases and the J gene end by 0 bases; junction bases not matched to a gene: 10. CDR1 LNHNV and CDR2 YYDKDF come from the germline V gene (reference sequence). CDR3 region: CATRPTSGGSYQETQYF. The CDR3 DNA follows: TGTGCCACCCGTCCCACTAGCGGGGGGTCGTACCAAGAGACCCAGTACTTC.

This chain connects TRBV7-2 to TRBJ2-1, with D unclear. V lost 5 bases to trimming and J lost 0 bases, with 14 bases between them. This CDR3 spans 16 amino acids. Germline values: CDR1 SGHTA, CDR2 FQGNSA. CDR3 sequence (DNA): TGTGCCAGCAGCGTTATGGGCATGCGCTCCTACAATGAGCAGTTCTTC. Its translation is CASSVMGMRSYNEQFF.

The chain links TRBV5-1 to TRBJ2-6; no clear D. V lost 1 base to trimming and J lost 0 bases, with 8 bases between them. The germline CDR1 and CDR2 sequences are SGHRS and YFSETQ. This CDR3 is 16 amino acids long. DNA for the CDR3: TGCGCCAGCAGCTTGCAGAGCAACTCTGGGGCCAACGTCCTGACTTTC. Its protein is CASSLQSNSGANVLTF.

The gene calls are TRBV19 and TRBJ1-5, with a possible D match to TRBD1 (6 bases). V was clipped by 1 base and J by 4 bases, with 8 bases between them. The CDR3 totals 14 residues. Germline lookup yields CDR1 LNHDA and CDR2 SQIVND (reference sequence). The CDR3 DNA follows: TGTGCCAGTAGTATAGTTAGGGGGAATCAGCCCCAGCATTTT. This encodes CASSIVRGNQPQHF.

V is TRBV19 and J is TRBJ1-2; 8 bases fit TRBD1. The ends lost 4 bases at V and 2 bases at J; junction bases unmatched: 6. CDR1 and CDR2 from the germline V gene are LNHDA and SQIVND (reference sequence). The CDR3 runs to 15 residues. The CDR3 DNA reads TGTGCCAGTAGTACGAAACAGGGGGTGAACTATGGCTACACCTTC. Translating it yields CASSTKQGVNYGYTF.

A few counts support this clone. The rearrangement links TRBV10-1 to TRBJ1-1; no definite D call. Germline lookup yields CDR1 WNHNN and CDR2 SYGVQD (reference sequence). V lost 6 bases and J 1 base, leaving 9 bases between the germline ends. There are 13 residues in the CDR3. The CDR3 spells CASRKQQNTEAFF. The CDR3 DNA reads TGCGCCAGCAGAAAACAGCAGAACACTGAAGCTTTCTTT.

The chain combines TRBV18 with TRBJ2-5; D gene ambiguous. V was pared by 3 bases and J by 5 bases, with 10 bases between. The CDR3 length is 13 residues. Germline CDR1 and CDR2: KGHSH and LQKENI. CDR3 DNA: TGTGCCAGCTCACCCGTCGCTGGGGAGACCCAGTACTTC. This sequence encodes CASSPVAGETQYF.

V is TRBV29-1 and J is TRBJ2-2; D not certain. The germline CDR1 and CDR2 sequences are SQVTM and ANQGSEA. The CDR3 totals 16 residues. V gave up 4 bases and J gave up 2 bases, with 17 bases separating them. The CDR3 loop is CSVARGAQPNTGELFF. The CDR3 DNA reads as TGCAGCGTTGCCCGTGGCGCACAGCCTAACACCGGGGAGCTGTTTTTT.

The V and J genes are TRBV6-4 and TRBJ2-3, with TRBD2 matching over 11 bases. The CDR3 consists of 15 residues. V trimming: 4 bases; J trimming: 3 bases; junction bases outside the gene matches: 3. Germline V gene data show CDR1 as MRHNA and CDR2 as SNTAGT. The CDR3 sequence is CASSVSGGATDTQYF. The CDR3 DNA reads as TGTGCCAGCAGTGTTAGCGGGGGGGCGACAGATACGCAGTATTTT.

The rearrangement uses TRBV27 and TRBJ2-7; D might be TRBD1 (5 bases). Germline CDR1 MNHEY, CDR2 SMNVEV (reference sequence). Trimming took 6 bases from V and 3 from J, leaving 12 bases between them. The CDR3 extends over 13 amino acids. The CDR3 DNA follows: TGTGCCAGCAGGTGGCAGGGTAGCTACGAGCAGTACTTC. Its protein product is CASRWQGSYEQYF.

The V gene is TRBV6-1, the J gene TRBJ1-6; 12 nucleotides align to TRBD1. Germline values: CDR1 MNHNS, CDR2 SASEGT. With 0 bases clipped from V and 1 base from J, the junction kept 7 bases outside the gene matches. The CDR3 has 20 amino acids. CDR3 residues: CASSEAPGQGARSYNSPLHF. The CDR3 bases are TGTGCCAGCAGTGAAGCGCCGGGACAGGGGGCGCGGTCCTATAATTCACCCCTCCACTTT.

Here the CDR3 DNA reads TGTGCCAGCAGCTTAGGTCGGGTAGATGAAAAACTGTTTTTT. Translating it yields CASSLGRVDEKLFF. The genes are TRBV7-8 and TRBJ1-4; the D is unclear. The CDR3 extends over 14 amino acids. CDR1 and CDR2 (germline): SGHVS, FQNEAQ. V was pared by 1 base and J by 6 bases, with 9 bases between.

The chain is built from TRBV25-1 and TRBJ2-7, with 7 bases matching TRBD2. The germline gives CDR1 MGHDK, CDR2 SYGVNS. Germline trimming cut 3 bases from V and 0 bases from J; bases unmatched to any gene: 8. The CDR3 is 16 residues long. The CDR3 sequence is CASSDRSSGSSYEQYF. The CDR3 nucleotides read TGTGCCAGCAGTGACCGATCTAGCGGAAGCTCCTACGAGCAGTACTTC.

The genes are TRBV12-5 and TRBJ2-7; D possibly corresponds to TRBD2 (6 bases). Germline V gene data show CDR1 as LGHNT and CDR2 as FRNRAP. The germline V and J ends were trimmed by 6 bases and 0 bases, with 12 bases remaining between them. The CDR3 contains 14 residues. CDR3: CASGTRVSSYEQYF. DNA for the CDR3: TGTGCTAGTGGGACTAGGGTTAGCTCCTACGAGCAGTACTTC.

V gene TRBV28 combines with J gene TRBJ1-2; maybe TRBD1 (5 bases). Germline loops: CDR1 MDHEN, CDR2 SYDVKM. Trimming removed 2 bases from V and 4 bases from J, with 8 bases in between. The CDR3 contains 13 residues. CDR3 amino acids: CASSLRGGYGYTF. The CDR3 nucleotides are TGTGCCAGCAGTTTACGGGGGGGCTATGGCTACACCTTC.

V usage is TRBV27 and J usage is TRBJ1-3, with D maybe TRBD1 (5 bases). Trimming left V 5 bases short and J 3 bases short, with 20 bases between. CDR3 size: 17 residues. Germline-derived CDR1 and CDR2 are MNHEY and SMNVEV (reference sequence). The CDR3: CASSLTPPRTSGNTIYF. CDR3 sequence (DNA): TGTGCCAGCAGTCTAACCCCACCACGGACAAGTGGAAACACCATATATTTT.

Concerning this clone itself: This same CDR3 is encoded by further DNA sequences in the sample. The chain joins TRBV5-1 to TRBJ1-1, with D perhaps matching TRBD1 (5 bases). Germline values: CDR1 SGHRS, CDR2 YFSETQ. Between the trimmed V and J ends, which lost 2 bases and 1 base, there was a span of 9 bases. There are 14 residues in the CDR3. The CDR3 bases are TGCGCCAGCAGCTTCTCAGGACAGAACACTGAAGCTTTCTTT. Amino acid sequence: CASSFSGQNTEAFF.

The chain has TRBV13 and TRBJ2-3; TRBD2 agrees at 9 bases. The trim removed 8 bases at V and 0 bases at J, leaving 6 bases unmatched. The CDR3 has 15 amino acids. In germline, CDR1 is PRHDT, CDR2 FYEKMQ (reference sequence). In nucleotides, the CDR3 is TGTGCCAGCTGCCAGCGGGGGGCTAGCACAGATACGCAGTATTTT. Protein sequence: CASCQRGASTDTQYF.

The V gene is TRBV2, the J gene TRBJ1-5; D not resolved. CDR3 length equals 14 residues. Trimming removed 0 bases from V and 6 bases from J, with 9 bases in between. CDR1 is SNHLY, CDR2 FYNNEI, per germline. CDR3 coding DNA: TGTGCCAGCAGTGAAGCCGGGGTGGGTCAGCCCCAGCATTTT. Residues: CASSEAGVGQPQHF.

For the CDR3, the DNA is TGTGCCAGCAGTGCCCATAATTATGAAGCTTTCTTT. This sequence encodes CASSAHNYEAFF. The rearrangement uses TRBV6-6 and TRBJ1-1; D gene unclear. This CDR3 is built from 12 residues. Germline CDR1 reads MNHNY; CDR2 reads SVGAGI (reference sequence). V shed 5 bases and J shed 7 bases, with 11 bases lying between them.

The V call is TRBV5-1, the J call TRBJ1-1; 10 nucleotides align to TRBD1. CDR1 and CDR2 (germline): SGHRS, YFSETQ. The CDR3 runs to 16 residues. Trimming cost V 3 bases and J 0 bases; bases outside gene matches: 5. CDR3 sequence reads: CASSSTTGGMNTEAFF. The CDR3 coding sequence is TGCGCCAGCAGCTCGACGACAGGGGGCATGAACACTGAAGCTTTCTTT.